This TCR beta chain was sequenced in a study of Graves' ophthalmopathy and Graves' hyperthyroidism (dated by TCRdb to the late 2010s). Broadly, across the study: Peripheral blood was collected before any treatment was given, at the time of initial diagnosis. The study used TCR beta repertoire signatures to distinguish Graves' ophthalmopathy from Graves' hyperthyroidism and to predict progression to ophthalmopathy. In total, approximately 130 blood samples were TCR-sequenced: 40 to 45 ophthalmopathy, over 70 hyperthyroidism and some 17 hyperthyroidism-to-ophthalmopathy patients. To explore V-J signatures that distinguish ophthalmopathy from hyperthyroidism, a discovery set of under 110 patients was enrolled, made up of 43 with ophthalmopathy and 55 to 65 with stable hyperthyroidism. An independent validation cohort comprised some 18 hyperthyroidism patients and over 15 patients who later progressed from hyperthyroidism to ophthalmopathy. In over five hyperthyroidism patients, the T-cell repertoires found in thyroid tissue were compared with those found in blood. Following sampling, methimazole starting at 30 mg daily was administered to hyperthyroidism patients, and high-dose intravenous methylprednisolone was administered to ophthalmopathy patients. For training and testing, the approximately 97 patients in the discovery cohort were randomly divided in a 7:3 ratio. Overall study outcomes, separate from this receptor: The 13-signature model separated ophthalmopathy from stable hyperthyroidism with approximately 90% sensitivity and around 84% specificity in cross-validation, and 80%/75% in the test set. In validation, the model predicted ophthalmopathy progression with less than 71% sensitivity and 72.22% specificity; 12 predicted patients were CT-confirmed with GO in a median of about 6.2 months. Sample size was not statistically predetermined, and group allocation was not concealed from the investigators. Most expanded thyroid clonotypes with frequency above 0.001 were also detected in blood, suggesting blood repertoires may reflect the thyroid immune response.

The CDR3 has 15 amino acids, counting the end cysteine and phenylalanine. Only CDR3 DNA remains: 45 bases, in frame from the first base. Germline trimming: 6 bases from V, 10 bases from J; junction bases outside gene matches: 8. CDR1 and CDR2 are read off the germline V gene as MNHEY and SVGEGT. The ophthalmopathy patients had moderately to severely active disease, with a Clinical Activity Score of 3 or higher, a NOSPECS grade of 4 or higher, and a disease duration of less than 3 months. Patients with other autoimmune diseases, uncontrolled infections, pregnancy or lactation were excluded from the study. Diagnosis was based on clinical symptoms, serum thyroxine, TRAb, thyroid ultrasound and orbital computed tomography. Ficoll-Paque density gradient centrifugation was used to isolate PBMCs from around 9.1 ml of fresh peripheral blood. Total RNA was extracted using Trizol reagent, and RNA quality was checked on an Agilent 2100 Bioanalyzer.

TCR beta CDR3 regions were amplified from RNA transcripts for repertoire sequencing. A first-round RT-PCR used HTBI primers with the Qiagen OneStep RT-PCR kit, followed by a second-round multiplex PCR, size selection and purification. Libraries were sequenced paired-end with 100 bp reads on an Illumina HiSeq2000. For the original study's pipeline: SOAPnuke was used to process the reads, throwing out any read that had adapters, had uncalled bases, had a mean Phred below 15, or lacked an exact constant-primer or identifier match. COPE v1.2.5 was used to merge the high-quality paired reads. Unique nucleotide sequences were defined as clonotypes and aligned to IMGT TRB V, D and J references using MiTCR v1.1. Analysis was restricted to V-J combinations with a frequency above 0.0001, which covered 99% to 99.2% of repertoires. For each V-J combination, a TCR clonal expansion and chaos score was defined as the ratio of F50 clonal expansion to chaos observed in the TCRdist matrix. Welch's t-statistics and random forest were used to reduce the features to some 13 V-J combinations, which were then used as input to a naive Bayes classifier. The similarity between thyroid and blood repertoires was quantified using the Morisita-Horn index. The public reads were reprocessed in TCRdb via fastp at Q25 and MiXCR, keeping in-frame beta chains. Every distinct CDR3 protein forms one entry, paired with its most common genes and DNA. Clone size and V and J calls follow TCRdb, not the original study. This sample is represented by 150,000 to 200,000 distinct CDR3 sequences; approximately 38% of them were singletons. The top ten clonotypes cover roughly 5.2% of the sample.

This clonotype was seen ten or more times. Its antigen is currently not known. The record has no base qualities; no much larger clone is one base away. Sequences were obtained from peripheral blood. The TCR was taken from a middle-aged woman with Graves' ophthalmopathy. Donor details come from another sample of the same person, matched by shared clones. The V and J genes are TRBV6-2 or TRBV6-3 and TRBJ2-4; TRBD2 fits 14 bases in the junction. CDR3 sequence: CASRPGTSGSRIQYF. The DNA is as follows: TGTGCCAGCAGACCTGGGACTAGCGGGAGCCGAATTCAGTACTTC.